These 29 T cell receptor beta chains were sequenced from one sample in a study of yellow fever vaccine responses in identical twins. TCRdb re-called the RT-PCR reads through MiXCR, storing one row per CDR3 protein. The sample carries about 9,000 distinct CDR3 sequences, around 80% recorded once. The source was T cells from blood (PBMCs), unsorted or a sorted subset (not recorded which), collected before or after yellow fever vaccination (not recorded which). The source is a woman between 18 and 29 years old who received the yellow fever vaccine.

The chain links TRBV12-3 or TRBV12-4 to TRBJ2-5; no reliable D call. Trimming stripped 5 bases from V and 5 bases from J, with 18 bases between. The CDR3 is 15 residues long. DNA of the CDR3: TGTGCCAGCAGTCCCCAGACGGTCAGAAGCGAGACCCAGTACTTC. It yields the protein CASSPQTVRSETQYF.

This clonotype occurred once. The CDR3 protein is CASSLLGNEQFF. CDR3 nucleotides: TGCGCCAGCAGCTTGCTCGGTAATGAGCAGTTCTTC. This chain joins TRBV5-1 and TRBJ2-1; D is uncertain. The length of the CDR3 is 12 residues. CDR1 and CDR2 (germline): SGHRS, YFSETQ. Trimming stripped 1 base from V and 7 bases from J, with 6 bases between. The full variable domain, with the rest looked up from reference TRBV5-1 and TRBJ2-1, is KAGVTQTPRYLIKTRGQQVTLSCSPISGHRSVSWYQQTPGQGLQFLFEYFSETQRNKGNFPGRFSGRQFSNSRSEMNVSTLELGDSALYLCASSLLGNEQFFGPGTRLTVL.

The chain is built from TRBV10-1 and TRBJ1-1, with D maybe TRBD1 (5 bases). Trimming left V 1 base short and J 1 base short, with 10 bases between. The CDR3 spans 15 residues. Germline loops: CDR1 WNHNN, CDR2 SYGVQD (reference sequence). For the CDR3, the DNA is TGCGCCAGCAGTGAGTTGGGGGGGACGAACACTGAAGCTTTCTTT. Translated, it gives CASSELGGTNTEAFF.

The rearrangement joins TRBV19 to TRBJ2-5; possibly TRBD1 or TRBD2 for D (5 bases each). V shed 7 bases and J shed 5 bases, with 8 bases lying between them. CDR1 LNHDA and CDR2 SQIVND come from the germline V gene (reference sequence). There are 11 residues in the CDR3. CDR3 loop: CASMWGETQYF. CDR3 coding DNA: TGTGCCAGTATGTGGGGGGAGACCCAGTACTTC.

The chain combines TRBV20-1 with TRBJ2-3, with 11 bases that match TRBD2. CDR3 size: 13 residues. The V and J ends lost 8 bases and 9 bases, in that order; junction bases with no gene match: 10. Germline V gene data show CDR1 as DFQATT and CDR2 as SNEGSKA (reference sequence). Here the CDR3 DNA reads TGCAGTACCATAGCGGGAGGGCCTAGCACGCAGTATTTT. This gives the protein CSTIAGGPSTQYF.

In its sample, this clonotype was seen once. V gene TRBV7-6 combines with J gene TRBJ2-7; the D is unclear. The V and J ends lost 1 base and 2 bases respectively, with 6 bases between them. The CDR3 extends over 13 amino acids. Germline CDR1 SGHVS, CDR2 FNYEAQ. The CDR3 spells CASSLDETYEQYF. CDR3 nucleotides: TGTGCCAGCAGCTTAGACGAAACCTACGAGCAGTACTTC.

This clonotype was seen once. The chain carries TRBV7-3 and TRBJ2-7, with D perhaps given as TRBD1 or TRBD2 (5 bases each). The germline V gene encodes CDR1 SGHTA and CDR2 FQGTGA. With 1 base removed from V and 3 bases from J, the gap between germline ends came to 13 bases. The CDR3 spans 15 residues. Here the CDR3 DNA reads TGTGCCAGCAGCTTAAACCCGGGGCTTAGCTACGAGCAGTACTTC. Its protein product is CASSLNPGLSYEQYF.

The chain joins TRBV16 to TRBJ1-1, with a weak D call TRBD1 (5 bases). This CDR3 contains 15 residues. Trimming cost V 1 base and J 5 bases, with 14 bases left between them. CDR1 KGHSY and CDR2 FQNENV come from the germline V gene. CDR3 amino acids: CASSQFSPGFTEAFF. CDR3 nucleotides: TGTGCCAGCAGCCAATTTTCCCCAGGGTTTACTGAAGCTTTCTTT.

The chain recombines TRBV5-5 with TRBJ1-6, with no clear D. The CDR3 loop spans 16 amino acids. CDR1 is SGHKS, CDR2 YYEKEE, per germline (reference sequence). V lost 4 bases and J 7 bases, leaving 18 bases between the germline ends. This chain's CDR3 is CASSPKLEAGNSPLHF. CDR3 nucleotides: TGTGCCAGCAGCCCGAAGCTGGAAGCAGGAAATTCACCCCTCCACTTT.

This chain connects TRBV18 to TRBJ1-2, with D unclear. V shed 1 base and J shed 5 bases, with 5 bases lying between them. CDR3 length: 12 residues. Germline values: CDR1 KGHSH, CDR2 LQKENI. CDR3 protein: CASSPQPYGYTF. The CDR3 nucleotides read TGTGCCAGCTCACCACAGCCTTATGGCTACACCTTC.

CDR3 in DNA: TGTGCCAGCAGCCCCGGGACTAGTTTCTACGAGCAGTACTTC. Translation gives CASSPGTSFYEQYF. The chain recombines TRBV11-1 with TRBJ2-7, with TRBD2 identical over 8 bases. With 5 bases clipped from V and 3 bases from J, the junction kept 6 bases outside the gene matches. The CDR3 is 14 amino acids. Germline V lookup: CDR1 SGHAT, CDR2 FQDESV (reference sequence).

V usage is TRBV2 and J usage is TRBJ2-2; 8 bases are shared with TRBD1. CDR1 is SNHLY, CDR2 FYNNEI, per germline. Losses at the gene ends were 8 bases for V and 5 bases for J; bases not matched to a gene: 7. CDR3 length: 14 amino acids. The CDR3 DNA reads as TGTGCCAGCGGCGGACAGGGCGTGACCGGGGAGCTGTTTTTT. This encodes CASGGQGVTGELFF.

The chain joins TRBV2 to TRBJ2-1, with 8 bases identical to TRBD2. CDR1 and CDR2 (germline): SNHLY, FYNNEI. V lost 3 bases, J lost 7 bases, and 5 bases stayed unmatched. The CDR3 sequence is 14 residues long. CDR3 amino acids: CASSEAGGQNEQFF. In DNA form, the CDR3 reads TGTGCCAGCAGTGAGGCGGGAGGTCAGAATGAGCAGTTCTTC.

This clonotype was counted between two and nine times. The chain combines TRBV7-3 with TRBJ2-5; weak D call: TRBD1 (5 bases). V shed 5 bases and J shed 4 bases, with 26 bases lying between them. This CDR3 has 18 residues. CDR1 and CDR2 (germline): SGHTA, FQGTGA. CDR3: CASSLSVLWSAQGETQYF. The CDR3 nucleotides are TGTGCCAGCAGCCTTAGTGTTCTGTGGTCTGCGCAGGGAGAGACCCAGTACTTC.

This clonotype was detected once. The rearrangement links TRBV15 to TRBJ1-5; D gene unclear. With 1 base removed from V and 2 bases from J, the gap between germline ends came to 9 bases. Germline V gene lookup returns CDR1 LNHNV and CDR2 YYDKDF (reference sequence). This CDR3 region has 15 residues. CDR3 in amino acids: CATSRVQEGNQPQHF. The DNA of the CDR3 is TGTGCCACCAGCAGAGTGCAGGAGGGCAATCAGCCCCAGCATTTT.

V usage is TRBV7-7 and J usage is TRBJ2-1, with 7 bases aligning to TRBD2. V was clipped by 5 bases and J by 7 bases; unmatched bases: 5. Germline CDR1 and CDR2: SSHAT and FNYEAQ (reference sequence). CDR3 length equals 13 residues. DNA of the CDR3: TGTGCCAGCAGCCACGGGGGGTCAAATGAGCAGTTCTTC. This codes for CASSHGGSNEQFF.

This chain joins TRBV5-1 and TRBJ2-1; 10 nucleotides align to TRBD1. Germline assignment: CDR1 SGHRS and CDR2 YFSETQ. CDR3 length: 13 amino acids. Trimming removed 3 bases from V and 7 bases from J; junction bases left unmatched: 1. Here the CDR3 reads CASSWTGGNEQFF. The DNA of the CDR3 is TGCGCCAGCAGCTGGACAGGGGGGAATGAGCAGTTCTTC.

The chain links TRBV6-1 to TRBJ2-1; 14 bases are shared with TRBD2. The trim removed 10 bases at V and 4 bases at J, leaving 3 bases unmatched. Germline V gene data show CDR1 as MNHNS and CDR2 as SASEGT. The CDR3 spans 14 residues. CDR3 amino acids: CAIGTSGGYNEQFF. As DNA, the CDR3 is TGTGCCATCGGGACTAGCGGGGGATACAATGAGCAGTTCTTC.

This rearrangement joins TRBV15 to TRBJ1-2; TRBD1 matches 7 bases. The V and J ends lost 0 bases and 3 bases, in that order; junction bases with no gene match: 7. This CDR3 comprises 16 residues. Germline V gives CDR1 LNHNV, CDR2 YYDKDF (reference sequence). The CDR3 is CATSRDMDRRDYGYTF. CDR3 DNA: TGTGCCACCAGCAGAGATATGGACAGGAGGGACTATGGCTACACCTTC.

The chain employs TRBV3-1 and TRBJ2-1, with 8 positions matching TRBD1. Germline V gene data show CDR1 as LGHDT and CDR2 as YNNKEL (reference sequence). The CDR3 is made up of 11 amino acids. Trimming at V came to 4 bases and at J to 10 bases, leaving 0 bases not matched to a gene. The CDR3 spells CASSRDREQFF. The CDR3, as DNA: TGTGCCAGCAGCCGGGACAGGGAGCAGTTCTTC.

This rearrangement joins TRBV13 to TRBJ2-3; unclear D gene. There are 12 residues in the CDR3. Trimming cost V 9 bases and J 1 base, with 8 bases left between them. Germline loops: CDR1 PRHDT, CDR2 FYEKMQ (reference sequence). The CDR3 DNA is TGTGCCAGTCGGGCAGGCACAGATACGCAGTATTTT. Translation gives CASRAGTDTQYF.

As DNA, the CDR3 is TGTGCCAGCAGCCAGAGGCTAGCAGCCTACAATGAGCAGTTCTTC. Amino acids: CASSQRLAAYNEQFF. The genes are TRBV4-2 and TRBJ2-1; tentatively, D is TRBD2 (5 bases). The germline V gene has CDR1 LGHNA and CDR2 YNFKEQ. The CDR3 extends over 15 amino acids. Trimming took off 3 bases at V and 2 bases at J, with 11 bases between the two ends.

This clonotype has only one observation. The chain combines TRBV10-3 with TRBJ2-3, with 7 bases lining up with TRBD2. This CDR3 has 14 amino acids. V lost 0 bases and J lost 6; bases outside the gene matches: 3. In germline, CDR1 is ENHRY, CDR2 SYGVKD. CDR3: CAISESSGLDTQYF. DNA of the CDR3: TGTGCCATCAGTGAGTCTAGCGGGCTGGATACGCAGTATTTT.

CDR3 protein: CASSLLGGETQYF. CDR3 nucleotides: TGTGCCAGCAGCTTATTGGGGGGTGAGACCCAGTACTTC. The chain recombines TRBV7-6 with TRBJ2-5; D perhaps matches TRBD2 (6 bases). The CDR3 consists of 13 residues. Trimming took off 2 bases at V and 5 bases at J, with 9 bases between the two ends. CDR1 is SGHVS, CDR2 FNYEAQ, per germline.

The chain employs TRBV20-1 and TRBJ2-7; D may be TRBD1 (6 bases). V gave up 0 bases and J gave up 3 bases, with 15 bases separating them. The germline V gene encodes CDR1 DFQATT and CDR2 SNEGSKA (reference sequence). The CDR3 spans 15 residues. The DNA of the CDR3 is TGCAGTGCTAGAGAACCGGGACACGGGAACTACGAGCAGTACTTC. Its translation is CSAREPGHGNYEQYF.

The count of this clonotype is one. The chain combines TRBV10-3 with TRBJ2-3; maybe TRBD1 (6 bases). The CDR3 runs 15 residues. The ends were cut back, 3 bases at V and 5 bases at J, with 15 bases in the middle. Germline V lookup: CDR1 ENHRY, CDR2 SYGVKD. The CDR3 loop is CAISDYDRLGDTQYF. CDR3 DNA sequence: TGTGCCATCAGTGATTACGACAGGTTGGGAGATACGCAGTATTTT.

This clonotype occurred once. This chain joins TRBV29-1 and TRBJ2-7; a weak D match, TRBD2 (5 bases). The CDR3 is 12 amino acids. CDR1 is SQVTM and CDR2 is ANQGSEA in the germline V gene. V was pared by 7 bases and J by 2 bases, with 12 bases between. CDR3 in DNA: TGCAGCGCTGCGAGAGGGACCTACGAGCAGTACTTC. Amino acids: CSAARGTYEQYF.

The chain carries TRBV12-3 or TRBV12-4 and TRBJ1-1; D ambiguous. The V and J ends lost 8 bases and 1 base respectively, with 11 bases between them. This CDR3 spans 13 amino acids. CDR3 sequence (DNA): TGTGCCAGCTCGCGAGGCAGGAACACTGAAGCTTTCTTT. It translates to CASSRGRNTEAFF.

The chain uses TRBV29-1 and TRBJ2-1; unclear D gene. This CDR3 has 12 amino acids. Trimming took off 7 bases at V and 0 bases at J, with 7 bases between the two ends. From germline, CDR1 is SQVTM and CDR2 ANQGSEA. CDR3 in DNA: TGCAGCGGGCAGTCCTCCTACAATGAGCAGTTCTTC. This gives the protein CSGQSSYNEQFF.